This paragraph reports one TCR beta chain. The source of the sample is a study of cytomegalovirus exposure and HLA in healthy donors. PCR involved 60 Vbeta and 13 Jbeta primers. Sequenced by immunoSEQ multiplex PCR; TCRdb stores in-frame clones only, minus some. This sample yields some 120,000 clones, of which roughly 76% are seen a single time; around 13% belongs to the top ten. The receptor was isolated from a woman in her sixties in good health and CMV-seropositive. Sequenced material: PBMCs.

CDR3 in amino acids: CASSNEYQGFTGELFF. The CDR3 DNA sequence: TGTGCCAGCAGTAACGAATACCAGGGGTTCACCGGGGAGCTGTTTTTT. This sequence joins TRBV27 and TRBJ2-2; the D gene is possibly TRBD1 (6 bases). There are 16 residues in the CDR3. V shed 5 bases and J shed 4 bases, with 17 bases lying between them. CDR1 and CDR2 (germline): MNHEY, SMNVEV (reference sequence).